Each of the 14 T cell receptor beta chains below was sequenced from the same sample in a study of OX40 agonist ivuxolimab in advanced cancers. The assay was immunoSEQ multiplex PCR, and TCRdb's table has in-frame clones only and misses some. Altogether under 100,000 clones are present, roughly 80% being singletons, with the ten largest covering about 5.5%. The input for sequencing was CD4+ or CD8+ T cells sorted from blood, taken in a trial of the OX40 agonist ivuxolimab. These receptors were obtained from an adult with an advanced solid tumor such as melanoma, head and neck, liver or kidney cancer.

In this sample, this clone turned up a few times. The chain joins TRBV27 to TRBJ2-2; no reliable D call. V was trimmed by 3 bases and J by 7 bases, leaving 3 bases between them. Germline values: CDR1 MNHEY, CDR2 SMNVEV (reference sequence). The CDR3 is made up of 11 amino acids. The CDR3 sequence: CASSFSGELFF. The CDR3 nucleotides read TGTGCCAGCAGTTTCAGCGGGGAGCTGTTTTTT.

The gene calls are TRBV14 and TRBJ2-1, with D uncertain. Germline-derived CDR1 and CDR2 are SGHDN and FVKESK. Trimming removed 6 bases at V and 6 bases at J, with 6 bases between. CDR3 length equals 11 residues. The CDR3 loop is CASRSGNEQFF. CDR3 in DNA: TGTGCCAGCAGATCCGGCAATGAGCAGTTCTTC.

The gene calls are TRBV7-8 and TRBJ2-1; 15 bases are a match to TRBD2. The J segment lost 4 bases and the V segment lost 5 bases, leaving 6 bases of the junction unmatched. The CDR3 loop spans 17 amino acids. The V gene's germline CDR1 is SGHVS and CDR2 FQNEAQ. The DNA for the CDR3 is TGTGCCAGCAGCCACGGGACTAGCGGGGGGCGATACAATGAGCAGTTCTTC. Translating it yields CASSHGTSGGRYNEQFF.

The chain has TRBV2 and TRBJ1-3, with 7 bases identical to TRBD1. The J segment lost 4 bases and the V segment lost 9 bases, leaving 3 bases of the junction unmatched. Per germline, CDR1 SNHLY and CDR2 FYNNEI. This CDR3 has 12 residues. The CDR3 DNA sequence: TGTGCCAGAGGACAGGAAGGAAACACCATATATTTT. Encoded protein: CARGQEGNTIYF.

V is TRBV19 and J is TRBJ1-2, with a possible D match to TRBD1 (5 bases). The CDR3 is 15 amino acids. The germline gives CDR1 LNHDA, CDR2 SQIVND (reference sequence). V was pared by 0 bases and J by 4 bases, with 12 bases between. CDR3 sequence (DNA): TGTGCCAGTAGTATAGAGGGAAGGGGAGTCTATGGCTACACCTTC. This codes for CASSIEGRGVYGYTF.

This chain links TRBV9 with TRBJ1-1; D unresolved. The V end was cut by 3 bases, the J end by 0 bases, with 12 bases between. The germline gives CDR1 SGDLS, CDR2 YYNGEE. This CDR3 is 15 amino acids long. The CDR3 coding sequence is TGTGCCAGCAGCGCAGGTGGACTGATGAACACTGAAGCTTTCTTT. This translates into CASSAGGLMNTEAFF.

This rearrangement joins TRBV2 to TRBJ1-1; D is undetermined. The V and J ends lost 5 bases and 5 bases respectively, with 12 bases between them. CDR1 SNHLY and CDR2 FYNNEI come from the germline V gene. The CDR3 covers 13 residues. The chain's CDR3 is CASSNRAWTEAFF. DNA of the CDR3: TGTGCCAGCAGTAACAGAGCTTGGACTGAAGCTTTCTTT.

This chain links TRBV19 with TRBJ2-7; no clear D. Trimming removed 4 bases from V and 2 bases from J, with 9 bases in between. The CDR3 is 13 residues long. Germline V gene data show CDR1 as LNHDA and CDR2 as SQIVND (reference sequence). CDR3 nucleotide sequence: TGTGCCAGTAGTACGACACCTACCTACGAGCAGTACTTC. It yields the protein CASSTTPTYEQYF.

This chain uses TRBV6-6 with TRBJ2-7; 11 bases align to TRBD2. CDR1 and CDR2 (germline): MNHNY, SVGAGI (reference sequence). After removal of 5 bases from V and 4 bases from J, the junction contained 7 bases not matched to a gene. CDR3 length equals 15 residues. The CDR3 sequence: CASSARLAGIYEQYF. CDR3 in DNA: TGTGCCAGCAGTGCCCGACTAGCGGGGATTTACGAGCAGTACTTC.

In DNA, the CDR3 is TGTGCCACCCAGCGGGAGTTTGGCAATGAGCAGTTCTTC. Its translation: CATQREFGNEQFF. The V gene is TRBV2, the J gene TRBJ2-1; TRBD2 agrees at 8 bases. The germline CDR1 and CDR2 sequences are SNHLY and FYNNEI. This CDR3 has 13 residues. V was clipped by 10 bases and J by 6 bases; unmatched bases: 8.

V usage is TRBV6-1 and J usage is TRBJ1-1; D may be TRBD1 (6 bases). The CDR3 contains 13 residues. The ends were cut back, 10 bases at V and 0 bases at J, with 12 bases in the middle. CDR1 is MNHNS and CDR2 is SASEGT in the germline V gene. Here the CDR3 DNA reads TGTGCCACATCGGGACACTTGAACACTGAAGCTTTCTTT. Translated, it gives CATSGHLNTEAFF.

The J gene is TRBJ1-1, the V gene TRBV5-6, with D hard to call. This CDR3 has 15 residues. Germline V gene lookup returns CDR1 SGHDT and CDR2 YYEEEE. V gave up 0 bases and J gave up 5 bases, with 14 bases separating them. CDR3 in DNA: TGTGCCAGCAGCTTGGCCAAGGAAAAAGGGACTGAAGCTTTCTTT. Its protein product is CASSLAKEKGTEAFF. Looking up the rest from reference TRBV5-6 and TRBJ1-1 gives the full variable domain: DAGVTQSPTHLIKTRGQQVTLRCSPKSGHDTVSWYQQALGQGPQFIFQYYEEEERQRGNFPDRFSGHQFPNYSSELNVNALLLGDSALYLCASSLAKEKGTEAFFGQGTRLTVV.

Comments on this clone: Relative to the germline gene, one junction end is altered; a read error may explain this. This chain links TRBV12-5 with TRBJ2-4, with a weak D call TRBD2 (6 bases). The CDR3 runs to 11 residues. In germline, CDR1 is LGHNT, CDR2 FRNRAP. As DNA, the CDR3 is TGTGCTAGTGGTTTGGCCGGGAGACAGCACTTC. This encodes CASGLAGRQHF.

The chain couples TRBV29-1 to TRBJ2-7, with a possible D match to TRBD2 (6 bases). Trimming left V 3 bases short and J 0 bases short, with 12 bases between. Looked up from germline, CDR1 is SQVTM and CDR2 is ANQGSEA. CDR3 length: 14 residues. CDR3 residues: CSVEGGASSYEQYF. The DNA of the CDR3 is TGCAGCGTTGAGGGCGGGGCGAGCTCCTACGAGCAGTACTTC.